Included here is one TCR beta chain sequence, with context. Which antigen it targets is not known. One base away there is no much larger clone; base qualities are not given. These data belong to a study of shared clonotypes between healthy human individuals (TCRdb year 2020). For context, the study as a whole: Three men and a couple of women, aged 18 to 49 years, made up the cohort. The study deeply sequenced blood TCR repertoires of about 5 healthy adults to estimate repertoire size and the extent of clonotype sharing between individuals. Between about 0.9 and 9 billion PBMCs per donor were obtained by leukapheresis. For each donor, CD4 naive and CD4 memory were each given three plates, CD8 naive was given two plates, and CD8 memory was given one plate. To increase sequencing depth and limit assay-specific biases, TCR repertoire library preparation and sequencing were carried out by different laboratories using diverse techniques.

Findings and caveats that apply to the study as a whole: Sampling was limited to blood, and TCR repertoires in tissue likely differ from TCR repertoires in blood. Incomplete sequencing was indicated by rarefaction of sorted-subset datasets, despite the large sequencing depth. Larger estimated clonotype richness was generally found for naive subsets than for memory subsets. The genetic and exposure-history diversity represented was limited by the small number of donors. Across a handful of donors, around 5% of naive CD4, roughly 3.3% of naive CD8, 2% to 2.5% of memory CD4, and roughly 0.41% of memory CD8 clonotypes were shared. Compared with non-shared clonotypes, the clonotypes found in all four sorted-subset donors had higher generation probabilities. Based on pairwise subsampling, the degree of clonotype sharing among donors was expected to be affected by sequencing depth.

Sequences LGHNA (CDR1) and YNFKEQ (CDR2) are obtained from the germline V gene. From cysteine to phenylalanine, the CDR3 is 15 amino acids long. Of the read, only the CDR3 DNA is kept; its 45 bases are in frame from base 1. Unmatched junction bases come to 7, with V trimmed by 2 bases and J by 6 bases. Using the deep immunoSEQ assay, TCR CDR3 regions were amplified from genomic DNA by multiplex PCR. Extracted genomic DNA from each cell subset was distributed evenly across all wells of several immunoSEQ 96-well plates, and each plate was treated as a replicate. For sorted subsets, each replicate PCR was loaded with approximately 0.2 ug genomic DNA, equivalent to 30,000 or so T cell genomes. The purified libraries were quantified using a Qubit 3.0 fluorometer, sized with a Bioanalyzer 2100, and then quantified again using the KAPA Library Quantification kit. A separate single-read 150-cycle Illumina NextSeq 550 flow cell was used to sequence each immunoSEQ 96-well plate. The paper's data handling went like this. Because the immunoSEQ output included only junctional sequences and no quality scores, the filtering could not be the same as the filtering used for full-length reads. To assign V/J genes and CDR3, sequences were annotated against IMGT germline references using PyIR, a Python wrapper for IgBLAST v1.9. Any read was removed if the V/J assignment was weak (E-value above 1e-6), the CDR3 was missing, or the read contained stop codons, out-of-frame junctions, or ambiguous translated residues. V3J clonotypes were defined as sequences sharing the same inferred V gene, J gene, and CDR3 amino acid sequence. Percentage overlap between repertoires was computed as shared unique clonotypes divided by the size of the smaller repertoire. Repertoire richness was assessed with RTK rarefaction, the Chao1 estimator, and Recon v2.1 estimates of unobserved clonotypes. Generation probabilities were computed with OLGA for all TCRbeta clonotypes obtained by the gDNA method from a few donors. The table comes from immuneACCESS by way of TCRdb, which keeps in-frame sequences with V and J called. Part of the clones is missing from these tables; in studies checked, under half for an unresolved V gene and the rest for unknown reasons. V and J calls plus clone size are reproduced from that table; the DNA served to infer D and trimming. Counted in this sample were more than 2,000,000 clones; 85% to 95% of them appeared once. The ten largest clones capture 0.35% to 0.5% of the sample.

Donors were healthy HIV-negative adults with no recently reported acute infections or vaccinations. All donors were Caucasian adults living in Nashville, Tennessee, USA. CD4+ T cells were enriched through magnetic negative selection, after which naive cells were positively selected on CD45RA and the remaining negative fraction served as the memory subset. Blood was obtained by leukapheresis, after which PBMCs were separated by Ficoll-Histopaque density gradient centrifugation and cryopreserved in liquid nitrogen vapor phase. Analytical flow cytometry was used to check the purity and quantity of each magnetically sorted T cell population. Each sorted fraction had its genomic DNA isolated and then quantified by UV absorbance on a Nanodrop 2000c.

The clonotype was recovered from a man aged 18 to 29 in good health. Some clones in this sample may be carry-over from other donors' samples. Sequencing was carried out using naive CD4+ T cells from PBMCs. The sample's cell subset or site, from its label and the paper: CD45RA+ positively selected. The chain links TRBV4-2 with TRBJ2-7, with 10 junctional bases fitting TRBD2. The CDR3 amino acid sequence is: CASSQTSSGSAEQYF. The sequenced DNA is TGTGCCAGCAGCCAAACTTCTAGCGGGAGCGCCGAGCAGTACTTC.